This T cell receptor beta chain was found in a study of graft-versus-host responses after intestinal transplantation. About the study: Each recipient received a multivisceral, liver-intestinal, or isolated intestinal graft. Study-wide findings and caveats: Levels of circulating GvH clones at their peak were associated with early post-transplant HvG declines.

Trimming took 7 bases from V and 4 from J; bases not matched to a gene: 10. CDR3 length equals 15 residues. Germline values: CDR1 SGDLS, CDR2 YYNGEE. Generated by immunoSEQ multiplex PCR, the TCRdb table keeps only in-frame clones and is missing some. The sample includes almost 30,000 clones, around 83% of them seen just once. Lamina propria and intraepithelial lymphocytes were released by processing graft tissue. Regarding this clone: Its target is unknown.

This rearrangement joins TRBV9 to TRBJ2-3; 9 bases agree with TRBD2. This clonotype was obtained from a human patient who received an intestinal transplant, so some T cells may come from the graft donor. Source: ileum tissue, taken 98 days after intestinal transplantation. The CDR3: CASGSGGGASDTQYF. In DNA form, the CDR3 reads TGTGCCAGCGGAAGTGGCGGGGGGGCCTCAGATACGCAGTATTTT.